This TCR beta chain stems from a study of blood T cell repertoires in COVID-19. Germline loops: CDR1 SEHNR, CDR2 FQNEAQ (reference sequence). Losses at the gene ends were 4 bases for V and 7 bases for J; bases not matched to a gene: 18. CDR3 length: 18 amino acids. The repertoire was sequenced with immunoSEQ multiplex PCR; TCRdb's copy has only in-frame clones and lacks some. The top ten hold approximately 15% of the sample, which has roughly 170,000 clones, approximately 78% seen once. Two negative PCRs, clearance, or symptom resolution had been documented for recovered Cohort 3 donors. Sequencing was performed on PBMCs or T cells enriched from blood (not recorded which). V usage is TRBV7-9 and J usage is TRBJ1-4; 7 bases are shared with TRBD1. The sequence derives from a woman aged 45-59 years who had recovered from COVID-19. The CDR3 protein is CASSSSWTTDRAGEKLFF. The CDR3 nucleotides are TGTGCCAGCAGCTCCTCCTGGACGACCGACAGGGCGGGTGAAAAACTGTTTTTT.